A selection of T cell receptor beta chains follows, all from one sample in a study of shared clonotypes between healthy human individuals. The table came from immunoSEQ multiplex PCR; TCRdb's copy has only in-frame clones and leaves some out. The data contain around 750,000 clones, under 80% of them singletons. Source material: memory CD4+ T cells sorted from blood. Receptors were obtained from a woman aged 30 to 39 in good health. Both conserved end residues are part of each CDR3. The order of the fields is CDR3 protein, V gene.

CDR3aa: CATTGSAGNTIYF; v_gene: TRBV19
CDR3aa: CASSSAATNEKLFF; v_gene: TRBV5-1
CDR3aa: CASSPTTQGKGQPQHF; v_gene: TRBV27
CDR3aa: CASSYSGDGYTF; v_gene: TRBV6-6
CDR3aa: CASSEGLAAYNEQFF; v_gene: TRBV9
CDR3aa: CASSFGGAYEQYF; v_gene: TRBV7-2
CDR3aa: CASSDGQGIGTDTQYF; v_gene: TRBV7-2
CDR3aa: CASSITSGLYNEQFF; v_gene: TRBV19
CDR3aa: CASSAGTSGTGELFF; v_gene: TRBV11-3
CDR3aa: CASSSDSGAQYF; v_gene: TRBV5-4
CDR3aa: CASSQGGTGREQYF; v_gene: TRBV4-2
CDR3aa: CASSVLSGANVLTF; v_gene: TRBV6-1
CDR3aa: CASSSTGLYNEQFF; v_gene: TRBV2
CDR3aa: CASSEGGGRSYEQYF; v_gene: TRBV6-1
CDR3aa: CASSPGAGGEQYF; v_gene: TRBV9
CDR3aa: CASSLGLSSTDTQYF; v_gene: TRBV11-3
CDR3aa: CASSNRAETQYF; v_gene: TRBV19
CDR3aa: CASSPLPWQGGTDTQYF; v_gene: TRBV18
CDR3aa: CASSERGSYNEQFF; v_gene: TRBV2
CDR3aa: CASSRPGSVYEQYF; v_gene: TRBV6-5
CDR3aa: CASSEQGEKLFF; v_gene: TRBV2
CDR3aa: CASSQPRENTEAFF; v_gene: TRBV4-1
CDR3aa: CASSRVGSGSSYEQYF; v_gene: TRBV4-1
CDR3aa: CASSYSTGNIQYF; v_gene: TRBV11-2
CDR3aa: CASRPAGTGNTGELFF; v_gene: TRBV5-1
CDR3aa: CATSRDGTGNNQPQHF; v_gene: TRBV15